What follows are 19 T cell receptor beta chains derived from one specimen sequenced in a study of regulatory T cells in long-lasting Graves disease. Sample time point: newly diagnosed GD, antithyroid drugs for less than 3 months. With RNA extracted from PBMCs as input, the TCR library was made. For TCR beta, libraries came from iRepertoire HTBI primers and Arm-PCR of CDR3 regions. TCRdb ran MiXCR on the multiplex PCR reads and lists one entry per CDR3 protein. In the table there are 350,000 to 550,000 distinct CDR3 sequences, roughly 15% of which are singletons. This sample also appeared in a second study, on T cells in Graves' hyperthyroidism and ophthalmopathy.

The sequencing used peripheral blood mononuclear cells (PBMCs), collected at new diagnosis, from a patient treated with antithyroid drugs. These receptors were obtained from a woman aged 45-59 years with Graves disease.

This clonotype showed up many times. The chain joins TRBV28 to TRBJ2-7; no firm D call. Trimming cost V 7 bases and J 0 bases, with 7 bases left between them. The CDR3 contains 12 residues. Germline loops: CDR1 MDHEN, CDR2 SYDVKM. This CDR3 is CASKGSSYEQYF. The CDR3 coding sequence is TGTGCCAGCAAGGGCAGCTCCTACGAGCAGTACTTC.

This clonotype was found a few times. In nucleotides, the CDR3 is TGTGCCAGCAGCCTACAGGGCCTAGCGGGAGCGGGCAATGAGCAGTTCTTC. It is translated as CASSLQGLAGAGNEQFF. The J gene is TRBJ2-1, the V gene TRBV5-4, with TRBD2 matching over 10 bases. The trim removed 4 bases at V and 6 bases at J, leaving 13 bases unmatched. From germline, CDR1 is SGHNT and CDR2 YYREEE (reference sequence). The CDR3 contains 17 residues.

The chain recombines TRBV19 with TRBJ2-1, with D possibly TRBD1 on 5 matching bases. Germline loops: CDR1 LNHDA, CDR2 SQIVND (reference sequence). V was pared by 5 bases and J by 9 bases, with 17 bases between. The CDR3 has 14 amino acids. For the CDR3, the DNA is TGTGCCAGTAGTCCCCAGGTCAGGGCATCTGAGCAGTTCTTC. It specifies CASSPQVRASEQFF.

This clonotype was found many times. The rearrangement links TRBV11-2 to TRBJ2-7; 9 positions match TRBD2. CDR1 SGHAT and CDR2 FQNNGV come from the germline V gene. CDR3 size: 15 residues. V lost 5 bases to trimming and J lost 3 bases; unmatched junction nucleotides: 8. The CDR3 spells CASSRGGSGSYEQYF. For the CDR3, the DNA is TGTGCCAGCAGCCGAGGGGGTAGCGGGAGCTACGAGCAGTACTTC.

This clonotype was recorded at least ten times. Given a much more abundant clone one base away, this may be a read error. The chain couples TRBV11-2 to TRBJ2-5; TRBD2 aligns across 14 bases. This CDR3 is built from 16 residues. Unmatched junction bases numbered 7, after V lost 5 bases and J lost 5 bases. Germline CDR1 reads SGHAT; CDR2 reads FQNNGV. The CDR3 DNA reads TGTGCCAGCAGCAAGGGACTAGCGGGAGCGGTGGAGACCCAGTACTTC. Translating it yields CASSKGLAGAVETQYF.

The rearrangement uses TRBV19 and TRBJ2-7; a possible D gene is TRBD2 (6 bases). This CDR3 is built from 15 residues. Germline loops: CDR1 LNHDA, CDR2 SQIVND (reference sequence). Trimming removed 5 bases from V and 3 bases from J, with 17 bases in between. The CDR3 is CASSSVRESRYEQYF. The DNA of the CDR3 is TGTGCCAGTAGTTCCGTCCGGGAGAGTCGCTACGAGCAGTACTTC. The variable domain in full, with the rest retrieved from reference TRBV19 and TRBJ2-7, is DGGITQSPKYLFRKEGQNVTLSCEQNLNHDAMYWYRQDPGQGLRLIYYSQIVNDFQKGDIAEGYSVSREKKESFPLTVTSAQKNPTAFYLCASSSVRESRYEQYFGPGTRLTVT.

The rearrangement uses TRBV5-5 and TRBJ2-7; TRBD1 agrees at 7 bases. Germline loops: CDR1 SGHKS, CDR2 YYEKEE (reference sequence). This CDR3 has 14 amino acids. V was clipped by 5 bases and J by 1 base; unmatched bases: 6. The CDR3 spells CASSRDSFSYEQYF. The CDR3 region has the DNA TGTGCCAGCAGTCGGGACAGTTTTTCCTACGAGCAGTACTTC.

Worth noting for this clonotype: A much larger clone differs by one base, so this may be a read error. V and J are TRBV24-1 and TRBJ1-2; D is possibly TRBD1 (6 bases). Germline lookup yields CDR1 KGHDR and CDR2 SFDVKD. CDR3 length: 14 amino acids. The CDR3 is CAASDLETGHGYTF. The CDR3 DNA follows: TGTGCCGCCAGTGATTTGGAAACAGGGCATGGCTACACCTTC.

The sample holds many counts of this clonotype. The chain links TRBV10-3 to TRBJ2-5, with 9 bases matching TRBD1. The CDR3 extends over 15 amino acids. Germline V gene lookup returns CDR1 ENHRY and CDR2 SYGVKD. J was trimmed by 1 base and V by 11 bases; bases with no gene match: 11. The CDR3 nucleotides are TGTGCCGTATCGGGACAGGGTAACTTCCAAGAGACCCAGTACTTC. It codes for CAVSGQGNFQETQYF.

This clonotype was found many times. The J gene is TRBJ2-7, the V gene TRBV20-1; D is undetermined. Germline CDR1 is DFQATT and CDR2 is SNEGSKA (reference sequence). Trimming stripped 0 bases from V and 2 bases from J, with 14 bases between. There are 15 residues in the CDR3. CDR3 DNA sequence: TGCAGTGCTAGAGAGTGGGGATTTTCAACCTACGAGCAGTACTTC. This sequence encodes CSAREWGFSTYEQYF.

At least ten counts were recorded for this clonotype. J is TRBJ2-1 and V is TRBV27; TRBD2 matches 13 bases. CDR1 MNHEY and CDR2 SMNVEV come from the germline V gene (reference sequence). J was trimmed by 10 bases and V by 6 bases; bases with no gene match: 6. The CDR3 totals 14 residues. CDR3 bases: TGTGCCAGCAGCCGGACTAGCGGGAGTGGAGAGCAGTTCTTC. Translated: CASSRTSGSGEQFF.

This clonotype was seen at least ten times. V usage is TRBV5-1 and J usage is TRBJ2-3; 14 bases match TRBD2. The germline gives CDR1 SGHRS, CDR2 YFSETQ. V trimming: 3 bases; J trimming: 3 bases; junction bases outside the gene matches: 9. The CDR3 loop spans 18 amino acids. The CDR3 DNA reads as TGCGCCAGCAGCTCGGAACCGGGACTAGCGGGAGCAACAGATACGCAGTATTTT. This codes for CASSSEPGLAGATDTQYF.

The CDR3 sequence is CAISGTGTEADTQYF. CDR3 in DNA: TGTGCCATCAGTGGCACCGGGACAGAAGCAGATACGCAGTATTTT. The chain employs TRBV10-3 and TRBJ2-3; TRBD1 aligns across 7 bases. In germline, CDR1 is ENHRY, CDR2 SYGVKD. Trimming cost V 4 bases and J 4 bases; bases outside gene matches: 8. The CDR3 loop spans 15 amino acids.

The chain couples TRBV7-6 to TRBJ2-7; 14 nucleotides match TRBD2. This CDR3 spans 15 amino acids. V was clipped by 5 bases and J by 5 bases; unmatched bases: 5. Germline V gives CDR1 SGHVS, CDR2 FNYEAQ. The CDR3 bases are TGTGCCAGCAGCCCGGGGACTAGCGGGAGAGACGAGCAGTACTTC. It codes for CASSPGTSGRDEQYF.

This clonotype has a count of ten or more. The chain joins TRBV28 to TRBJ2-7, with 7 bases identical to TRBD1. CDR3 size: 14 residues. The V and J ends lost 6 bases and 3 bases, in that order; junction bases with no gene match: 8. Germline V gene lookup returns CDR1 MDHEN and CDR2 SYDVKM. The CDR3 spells CASSLRTGYYEQYF. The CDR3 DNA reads TGTGCCAGCAGCCTAAGGACAGGCTACTACGAGCAGTACTTC.

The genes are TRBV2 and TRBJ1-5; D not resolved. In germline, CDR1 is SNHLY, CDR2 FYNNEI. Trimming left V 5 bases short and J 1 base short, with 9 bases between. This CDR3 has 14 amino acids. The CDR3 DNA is TGTGCCAGCAGTAACGGACGGAGCAATCAGCCCCAGCATTTT. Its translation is CASSNGRSNQPQHF.

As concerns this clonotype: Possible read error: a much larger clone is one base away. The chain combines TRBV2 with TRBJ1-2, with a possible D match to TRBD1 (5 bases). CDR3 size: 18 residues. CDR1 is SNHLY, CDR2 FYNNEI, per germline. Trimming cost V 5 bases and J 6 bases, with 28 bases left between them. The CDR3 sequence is CASSSRALVNRGFDGYTF. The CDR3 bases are TGTGCCAGCAGTTCCCGAGCTTTGGTTAATCGGGGGTTCGATGGCTACACCTTC.

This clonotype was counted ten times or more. CDR3 loop: CASSYYSRRGYTEAFF. The CDR3 DNA reads TGTGCCAGCAGTTACTACTCCAGGAGGGGGTACACTGAAGCTTTCTTT. This chain uses TRBV6-2 or TRBV6-3 with TRBJ1-1, with TRBD1 as a possible D gene (6 bases). Looked up from germline, CDR1 is MNHEY and CDR2 is SVGEGT. V was shortened by 1 base and J by 3 bases, with 15 bases between the two germline ends. The CDR3 runs to 16 residues.

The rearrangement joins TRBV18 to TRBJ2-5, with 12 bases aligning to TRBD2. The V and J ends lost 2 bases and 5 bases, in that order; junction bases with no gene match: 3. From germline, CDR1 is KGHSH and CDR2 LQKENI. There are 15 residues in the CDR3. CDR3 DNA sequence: TGTGCCAGCTCACCAGGGACTAGCGGGTACGAGACCCAGTACTTC. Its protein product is CASSPGTSGYETQYF.